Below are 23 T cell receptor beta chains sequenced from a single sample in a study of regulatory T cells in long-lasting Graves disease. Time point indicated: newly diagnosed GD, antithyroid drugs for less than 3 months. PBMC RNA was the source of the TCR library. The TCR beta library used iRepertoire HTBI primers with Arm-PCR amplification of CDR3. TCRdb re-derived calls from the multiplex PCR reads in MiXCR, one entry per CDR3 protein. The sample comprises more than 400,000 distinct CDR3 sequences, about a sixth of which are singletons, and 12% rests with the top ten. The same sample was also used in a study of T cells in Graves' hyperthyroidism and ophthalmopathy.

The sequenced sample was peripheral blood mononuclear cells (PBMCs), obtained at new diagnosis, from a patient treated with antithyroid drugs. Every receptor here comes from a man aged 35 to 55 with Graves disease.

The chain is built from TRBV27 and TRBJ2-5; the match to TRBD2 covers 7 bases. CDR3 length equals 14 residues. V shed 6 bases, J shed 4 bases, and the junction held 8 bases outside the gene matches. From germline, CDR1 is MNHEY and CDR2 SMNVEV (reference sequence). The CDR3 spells CASSLRTGGETQYF. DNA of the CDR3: TGTGCCAGCAGCCTAAGGACGGGAGGAGAGACCCAGTACTTC.

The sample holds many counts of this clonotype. CDR3: CASRPVRFYSNQPQHF. The CDR3 DNA reads TGTGCCAGCCGTCCCGTCAGGTTTTATAGCAATCAGCCCCAGCATTTT. The gene calls are TRBV27 and TRBJ1-5; D is undetermined. V lost 8 bases and J 0 bases, leaving 17 bases between the germline ends. The germline V gene encodes CDR1 MNHEY and CDR2 SMNVEV (reference sequence). CDR3 size: 16 residues.

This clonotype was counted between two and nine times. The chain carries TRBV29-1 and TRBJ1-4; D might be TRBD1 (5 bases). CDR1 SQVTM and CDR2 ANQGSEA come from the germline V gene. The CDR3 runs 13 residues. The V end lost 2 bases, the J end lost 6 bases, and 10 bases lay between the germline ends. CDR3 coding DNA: TGCAGCGTTGAACGGGGAGGGGATGAAAAACTGTTTTTT. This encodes CSVERGGDEKLFF. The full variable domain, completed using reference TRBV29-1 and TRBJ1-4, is SAVISQKPSRDICQRGTSLTIQCQVDSQVTMMFWYRQQPGQSLTLIATANQGSEATYESGFVIDKFPISRPNLTFSTLTVSNMSPEDSSIYLCSVERGGDEKLFFGSGTQLSVL.

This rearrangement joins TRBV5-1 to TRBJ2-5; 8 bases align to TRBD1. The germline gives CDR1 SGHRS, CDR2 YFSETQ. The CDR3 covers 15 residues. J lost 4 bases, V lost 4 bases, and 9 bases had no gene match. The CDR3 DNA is TGCGCCAGCAGCAGCCAGGGGGCGCTGAGAGAGACCCAGTACTTC. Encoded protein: CASSSQGALRETQYF.

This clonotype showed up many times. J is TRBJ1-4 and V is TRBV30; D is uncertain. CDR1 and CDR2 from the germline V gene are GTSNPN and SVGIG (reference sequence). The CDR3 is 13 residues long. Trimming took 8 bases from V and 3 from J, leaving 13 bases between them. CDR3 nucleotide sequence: TGTGCCGGAACGGTGGGAGCTAATGAAAAACTGTTTTTT. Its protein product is CAGTVGANEKLFF.

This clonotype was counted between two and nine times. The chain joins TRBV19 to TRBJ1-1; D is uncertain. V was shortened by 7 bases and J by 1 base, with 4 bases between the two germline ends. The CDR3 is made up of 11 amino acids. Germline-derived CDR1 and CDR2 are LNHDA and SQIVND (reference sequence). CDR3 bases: TGTGCCAGTATGGGGAACACTGAAGCTTTCTTT. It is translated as CASMGNTEAFF. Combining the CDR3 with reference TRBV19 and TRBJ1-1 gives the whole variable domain DGGITQSPKYLFRKEGQNVTLSCEQNLNHDAMYWYRQDPGQGLRLIYYSQIVNDFQKGDIAEGYSVSREKKESFPLTVTSAQKNPTAFYLCASMGNTEAFFGQGTRLTVV.

The CDR3 region is CASSAHSGQGNTEAFF. DNA for the CDR3: TGTGCCAGCAGTGCTCATTCGGGACAGGGGAACACTGAAGCTTTCTTT. The rearrangement uses TRBV6-1 and TRBJ1-1, with 9 nucleotides matching TRBD1. Germline V gene data show CDR1 as MNHNS and CDR2 as SASEGT. Trimming took 4 bases from V and 1 from J; bases not matched to a gene: 7. The CDR3 runs 16 residues.

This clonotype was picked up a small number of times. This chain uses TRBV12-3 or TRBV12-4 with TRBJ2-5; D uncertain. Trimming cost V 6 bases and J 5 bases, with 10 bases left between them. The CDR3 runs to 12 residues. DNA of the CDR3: TGTGCCAGCAGATCCCAGCTGGAGACCCAGTACTTC. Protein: CASRSQLETQYF.

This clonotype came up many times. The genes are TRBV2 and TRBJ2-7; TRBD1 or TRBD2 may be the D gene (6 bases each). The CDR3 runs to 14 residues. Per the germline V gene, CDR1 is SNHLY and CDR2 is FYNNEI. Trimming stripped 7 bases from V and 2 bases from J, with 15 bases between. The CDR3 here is CASTLGAGTYEQYF. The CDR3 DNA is TGTGCCAGCACCCTGGGGGCGGGGACCTACGAGCAGTACTTC.

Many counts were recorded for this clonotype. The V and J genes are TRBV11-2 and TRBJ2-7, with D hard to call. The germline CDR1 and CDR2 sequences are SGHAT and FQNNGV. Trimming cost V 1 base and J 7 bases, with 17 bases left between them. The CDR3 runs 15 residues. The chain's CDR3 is CASSLVSGVLGEQYF. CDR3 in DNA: TGTGCCAGCAGCTTAGTATCTGGGGTCTTAGGGGAGCAGTACTTC.

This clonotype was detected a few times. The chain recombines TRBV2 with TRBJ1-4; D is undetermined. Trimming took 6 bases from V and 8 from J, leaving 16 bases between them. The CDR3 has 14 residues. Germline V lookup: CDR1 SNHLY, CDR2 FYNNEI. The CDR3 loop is CASSHGWVSEKLFF. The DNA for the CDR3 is TGTGCCAGCAGCCACGGTTGGGTGTCCGAAAAACTGTTTTTT.

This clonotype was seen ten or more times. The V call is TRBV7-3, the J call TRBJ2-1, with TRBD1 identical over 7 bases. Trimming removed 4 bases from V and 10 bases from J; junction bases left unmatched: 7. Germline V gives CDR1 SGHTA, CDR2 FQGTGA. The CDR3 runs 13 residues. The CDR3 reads CASSSRQGLEQFF. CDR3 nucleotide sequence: TGTGCCAGCAGCTCCCGACAGGGTTTGGAGCAGTTCTTC. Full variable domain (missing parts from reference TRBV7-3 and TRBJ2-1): GAGVSQTPSNKVTEKGKYVELRCDPISGHTALYWYRQSLGQGPEFLIYFQGTGAADDSGLPNDRFFAVRPEGSVSTLKIQRTERGDSAVYLCASSSRQGLEQFFGPGTRLTVL.

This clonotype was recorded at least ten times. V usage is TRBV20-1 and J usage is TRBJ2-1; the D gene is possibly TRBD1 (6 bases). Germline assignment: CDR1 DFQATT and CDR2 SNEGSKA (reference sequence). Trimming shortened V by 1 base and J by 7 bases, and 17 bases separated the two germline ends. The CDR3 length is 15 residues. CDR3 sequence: CSARVGRGNMNEQFF. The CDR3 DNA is TGCAGTGCTAGAGTAGGAAGGGGGAACATGAATGAGCAGTTCTTC.

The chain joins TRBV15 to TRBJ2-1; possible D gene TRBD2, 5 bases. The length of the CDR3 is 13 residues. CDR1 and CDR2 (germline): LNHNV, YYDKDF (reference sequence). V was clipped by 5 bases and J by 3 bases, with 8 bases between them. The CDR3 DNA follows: TGTGCCACCAGCGTCACTAGCTACAATGAGCAGTTCTTC. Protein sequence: CATSVTSYNEQFF.

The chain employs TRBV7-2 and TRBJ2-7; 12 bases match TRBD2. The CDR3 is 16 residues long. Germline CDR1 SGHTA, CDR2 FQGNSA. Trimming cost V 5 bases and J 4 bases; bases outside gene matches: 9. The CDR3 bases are TGTGCCAGCAGCGCACGACTAGCGGGAGAGAGATACGAGCAGTACTTC. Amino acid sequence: CASSARLAGERYEQYF.

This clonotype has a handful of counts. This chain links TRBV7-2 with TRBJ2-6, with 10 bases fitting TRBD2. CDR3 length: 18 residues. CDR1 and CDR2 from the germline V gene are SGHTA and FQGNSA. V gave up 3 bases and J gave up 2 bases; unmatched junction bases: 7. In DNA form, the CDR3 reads TGTGCCAGCAGCTTGTTTCCTAGCGGGAGAGCTGGGGCCAACGTCCTGACTTTC. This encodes CASSLFPSGRAGANVLTF.

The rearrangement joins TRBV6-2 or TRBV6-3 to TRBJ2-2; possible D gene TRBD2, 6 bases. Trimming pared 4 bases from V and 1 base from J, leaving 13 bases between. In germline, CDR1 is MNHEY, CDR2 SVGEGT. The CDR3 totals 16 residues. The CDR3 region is CASSSQGGVNTGELFF. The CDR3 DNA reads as TGTGCCAGCAGTTCCCAGGGCGGGGTGAACACCGGGGAGCTGTTTTTT.

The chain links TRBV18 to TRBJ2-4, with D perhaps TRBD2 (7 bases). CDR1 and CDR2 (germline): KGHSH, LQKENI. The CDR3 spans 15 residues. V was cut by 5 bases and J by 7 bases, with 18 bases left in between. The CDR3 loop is CASSSTRGARNIQYF. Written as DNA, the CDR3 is TGTGCCAGCTCATCCACCCGGGGGGCCAGGAACATTCAGTACTTC.

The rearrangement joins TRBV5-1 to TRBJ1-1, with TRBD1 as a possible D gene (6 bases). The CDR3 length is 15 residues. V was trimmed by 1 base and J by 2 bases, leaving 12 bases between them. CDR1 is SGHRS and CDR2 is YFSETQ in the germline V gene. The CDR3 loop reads CASSLLGHQNTEAFF. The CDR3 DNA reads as TGCGCCAGCAGCTTGTTGGGACACCAAAACACTGAAGCTTTCTTT.

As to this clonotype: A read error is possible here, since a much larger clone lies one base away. In nucleotides, the CDR3 is TGTGCCAGCAGCCCACCCGGGACAGGGGCCTACGAGCAGTACTTC. Its translation: CASSPPGTGAYEQYF. The chain couples TRBV11-2 to TRBJ2-7; 10 bases are a match to TRBD1. Germline CDR1 SGHAT, CDR2 FQNNGV. After removal of 5 bases from V and 2 bases from J, the junction contained 6 bases not matched to a gene. This CDR3 is built from 15 residues.

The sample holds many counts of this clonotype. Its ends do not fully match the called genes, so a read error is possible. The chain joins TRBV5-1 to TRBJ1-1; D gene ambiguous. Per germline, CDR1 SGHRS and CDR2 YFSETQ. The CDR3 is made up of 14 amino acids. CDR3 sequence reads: CASSPGRLNTEAFF. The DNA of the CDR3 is TGTGCCAGCAGCCCCGGACGGTTGAACACTGAAGCTTTCTTT.

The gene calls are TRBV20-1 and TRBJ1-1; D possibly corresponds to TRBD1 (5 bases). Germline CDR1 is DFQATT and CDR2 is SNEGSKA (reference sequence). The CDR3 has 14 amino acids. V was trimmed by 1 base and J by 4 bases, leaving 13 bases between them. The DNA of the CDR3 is TGCAGTGCTAGAGGGGTCAGGGTCAGCACTGAAGCTTTCTTT. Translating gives CSARGVRVSTEAFF.

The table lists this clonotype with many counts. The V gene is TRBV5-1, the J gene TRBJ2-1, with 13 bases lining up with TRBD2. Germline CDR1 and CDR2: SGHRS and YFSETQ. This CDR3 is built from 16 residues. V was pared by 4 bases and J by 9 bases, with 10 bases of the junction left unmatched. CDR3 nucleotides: TGCGCCAGCAGCCCAGGGACTAGCGGGAATCGGATTGAGCAGTTCTTC. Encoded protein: CASSPGTSGNRIEQFF.